These T cell receptor beta chains were read from a single sample in a study of response to subunit inactivated influenza vaccine. From the RT-PCR reads, TCRdb called clonotypes with MiXCR, one entry per CDR3 protein. The table shows under 800,000 distinct CDR3 sequences, with 11% to 15% occurring only once. This specimen was PBMCs from blood, taken approximately 15 days before vaccination. These receptors originate from a man between 50 and 59 years old who received an inactivated influenza vaccine. The CDR3 runs from the conserved cysteine through the conserved F or W. The D gene is left open where the match is weak. Size tells how often a clone was seen (once, few, many) or the class of an expanded clone, and some rows leave it out.

cdr3_nt | cdr3_aa | j_call | d_call | clone_size | v_call
TGCGCCAGCAGTAGACAGTTGACAGAGACCCAGTACTTC | CASSRQLTETQYF | TRBJ2-5 | NA | many | TRBV5-1
TGTGCCAGCTCACCTAGGGAACTCACAGATACGCAGTATTTT | CASSPRELTDTQYF | TRBJ2-3 | NA | many | TRBV18
TGCGCCAGCAGCTTGGCCTGGGGCCGGACCTACGAGCAGTACTTC | CASSLAWGRTYEQYF | TRBJ2-7 | NA | many | TRBV5-1
TGTGCCAGCAGTTCGACAGAGTCCAGGTCAGAGACTAGCCCTCTCAATGAGCAGTTCTTC | CASSSTESRSETSPLNEQFF | TRBJ2-1 | TRBD2 | many | TRBV11-1
TGTGCCAGCAGCCAAGATTGGGACACTGAAGCTTTCTTT | CASSQDWDTEAFF | TRBJ1-1 | NA | NA | TRBV4-2
TGTGCCAGCAGCTTTACCCGCCTAGCGGGAGTCGGGAATGAGCAGTTCTTC | CASSFTRLAGVGNEQFF | TRBJ2-1 | TRBD2 | few | TRBV7-9
TGCGCCAGCAGCTCTCCGGGTCTAGCGGGGGGTGAGTCTTACAATGAGCAGTTCTTC | CASSSPGLAGGESYNEQFF | TRBJ2-1 | TRBD2 | NA | TRBV5-1
TGCAGTGCCCCGGGACAGGGAAATAATTCACCCCTCCACTTT | CSAPGQGNNSPLHF | TRBJ1-6 | TRBD1 | NA | TRBV20-1
TGCAGCGTTGGCGGCGGAGGGTATGGCTACACCTTC | CSVGGGGYGYTF | TRBJ1-2 | NA | NA | TRBV29-1
TGTGCCAGCAGCTTAGCGCGGGGGACAGAGTCCTACGAGCAGTACTTC | CASSLARGTESYEQYF | TRBJ2-7 | NA | NA | TRBV7-2
TGCGCCAGCAGCTTTTCCCCGGGACAGATGAACACTGAAGCTTTCTTT | CASSFSPGQMNTEAFF | TRBJ1-1 | TRBD1 | NA | TRBV5-1
TGTGCCAGCAGTTCGGCCGGGACAGGTAATCAGCCCCAGCATTTT | CASSSAGTGNQPQHF | TRBJ1-5 | TRBD1 | NA | TRBV6-5
TGTGCCAGCAGCTCGCGTGGGAGACCAACCTACGAGCAGTACTTC | CASSSRGRPTYEQYF | TRBJ2-7 | NA | NA | TRBV7-6
TGTGCCAGCAGCTCGGTGACCCAGTACTTC | CASSSVTQYF | TRBJ2-5 | NA | few | TRBV7-9
TGCAGTGCTAGAGATCGACGGACAGGGGGAAACAATGAGCAGTTCTTC | CSARDRRTGGNNEQFF | TRBJ2-1 | TRBD1 | few | TRBV20-1
TGCGCCAGCAGCTTCTCTCTAGCGGGAGAGGGTACGCAGTATTTT | CASSFSLAGEGTQYF | TRBJ2-3 | TRBD2 | few | TRBV5-1
TGTGCCACCAGCAGACTAGCGGGACCTAACAATGAGCAGTTCTTC | CATSRLAGPNNEQFF | TRBJ2-1 | TRBD2 | few | TRBV15
TGCGCCAGCAGCCAAATCCAAAACGAGCAGTACTTC | CASSQIQNEQYF | TRBJ2-7 | NA | NA | TRBV4-1
TGTGCCATCAGTGAGGAGGGCAGTAATAACTATGGCTACACCTTC | CAISEEGSNNYGYTF | TRBJ1-2 | NA | NA | TRBV10-3
TGTGCCAGCAGCTTAGCACAGGGTACGGGCTACGAGCAGTACTTC | CASSLAQGTGYEQYF | TRBJ2-7 | NA | few | TRBV7-6
TGTGCCAGCAGCTTCCTGGACAGGACCCAAGAGACCCAGTACTTC | CASSFLDRTQETQYF | TRBJ2-5 | TRBD1 | NA | TRBV11-2
TGCAGTGCTCGAGGACAAGGACTAGCAGCTAGCACAGATACGCAGTATTTT | CSARGQGLAASTDTQYF | TRBJ2-3 | TRBD2 | NA | TRBV20-1
TGTGCCAGCAGCGACGGAGACAGGGGGGATACGCAGTATTTT | CASSDGDRGDTQYF | TRBJ2-3 | TRBD1 | few | TRBV11-3
TGTGCCAGCAGGGATACAGGGACAGATACGCAGTATTTT | CASRDTGTDTQYF | TRBJ2-3 | NA | once | TRBV7-9
TGTGCCACCAGCAGAGTACCGGGACAGCCAGGGCCTAATGAAAAACTGTTTTTT | CATSRVPGQPGPNEKLFF | TRBJ1-4 | TRBD1 | NA | TRBV15
TGTGCCAGCAGCCAAGTTTGGCGGGAGGGCCATAATGAGCAGTTCTTC | CASSQVWREGHNEQFF | TRBJ2-1 | TRBD2 | few | TRBV3-1
TGTGCCAGCAGTGAACCCGGGACGGGAGTCTACGAGCAGTACTTC | CASSEPGTGVYEQYF | TRBJ2-7 | NA | many | TRBV25-1
TGCAGTGCTACCCCAGGATCTCAGCCCCAGCATTTT | CSATPGSQPQHF | TRBJ1-5 | NA | NA | TRBV20-1
TGCAGTGCCAGCCCACTAGCGGGGAGCACAGATACGCAGTATTTT | CSASPLAGSTDTQYF | TRBJ2-3 | TRBD2 | few | TRBV20-1
TGTGCCAGCAGTATTAACCGGGGAGGCACAGATACGCAGTATTTT | CASSINRGGTDTQYF | TRBJ2-3 | NA | NA | TRBV27
TGTGCCAGTAAAGGGACAGGGAGCTATGGCTACACCTTC | CASKGTGSYGYTF | TRBJ1-2 | TRBD1 | NA | TRBV19
TGTGCCAGCAGTTTGTCGGGAACCGCCACAGATACGCAGTATTTT | CASSLSGTATDTQYF | TRBJ2-3 | NA | few | TRBV12-3/TRBV12-4
TGTGCCAGCAGCCCCACCCCACAGAATCTTAGATTCGAGCAGTACTTC | CASSPTPQNLRFEQYF | TRBJ2-7 | NA | few | TRBV7-2
TGTGCCATCAGTGGAAAGCAAGAGACCCAGTACTTC | CAISGKQETQYF | TRBJ2-5 | NA | NA | TRBV10-3
TGCGCCAGCAGCTTGGCTACCGGGACTTCCCCAAGACGCTCCTACAATGAGCAGTTCTTC | CASSLATGTSPRRSYNEQFF | TRBJ2-1 | NA | few | TRBV5-1
TGTGCCAGCAGACCAGTTAGAAGCTGGGATCCTAAAGAGACCCAGTACTTC | CASRPVRSWDPKETQYF | TRBJ2-5 | NA | NA | TRBV11-2